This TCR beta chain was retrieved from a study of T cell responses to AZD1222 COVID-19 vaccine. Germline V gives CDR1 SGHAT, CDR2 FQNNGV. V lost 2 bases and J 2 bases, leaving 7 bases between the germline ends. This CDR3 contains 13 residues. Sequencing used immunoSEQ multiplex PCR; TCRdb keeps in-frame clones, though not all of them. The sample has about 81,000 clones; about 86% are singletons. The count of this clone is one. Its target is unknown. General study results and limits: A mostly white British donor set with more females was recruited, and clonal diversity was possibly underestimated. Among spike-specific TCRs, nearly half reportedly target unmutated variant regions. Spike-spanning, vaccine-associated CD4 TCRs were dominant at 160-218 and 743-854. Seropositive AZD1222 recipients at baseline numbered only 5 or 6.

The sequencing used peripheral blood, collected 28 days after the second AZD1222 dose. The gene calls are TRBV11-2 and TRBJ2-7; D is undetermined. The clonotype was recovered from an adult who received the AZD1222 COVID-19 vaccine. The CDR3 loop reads CASSLKGTYEQYF. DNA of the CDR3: TGTGCCAGCAGCTTAAAGGGAACCTACGAGCAGTACTTC. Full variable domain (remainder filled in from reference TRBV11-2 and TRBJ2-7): EAGVAQSPRYKIIEKRQSVAFWCNPISGHATLYWYQQILGQGPKLLIQFQNNGVVDDSQLPKDRFSAERLKGVDSTLKIQPAKLEDSAVYLCASSLKGTYEQYFGPGTRLTVT.